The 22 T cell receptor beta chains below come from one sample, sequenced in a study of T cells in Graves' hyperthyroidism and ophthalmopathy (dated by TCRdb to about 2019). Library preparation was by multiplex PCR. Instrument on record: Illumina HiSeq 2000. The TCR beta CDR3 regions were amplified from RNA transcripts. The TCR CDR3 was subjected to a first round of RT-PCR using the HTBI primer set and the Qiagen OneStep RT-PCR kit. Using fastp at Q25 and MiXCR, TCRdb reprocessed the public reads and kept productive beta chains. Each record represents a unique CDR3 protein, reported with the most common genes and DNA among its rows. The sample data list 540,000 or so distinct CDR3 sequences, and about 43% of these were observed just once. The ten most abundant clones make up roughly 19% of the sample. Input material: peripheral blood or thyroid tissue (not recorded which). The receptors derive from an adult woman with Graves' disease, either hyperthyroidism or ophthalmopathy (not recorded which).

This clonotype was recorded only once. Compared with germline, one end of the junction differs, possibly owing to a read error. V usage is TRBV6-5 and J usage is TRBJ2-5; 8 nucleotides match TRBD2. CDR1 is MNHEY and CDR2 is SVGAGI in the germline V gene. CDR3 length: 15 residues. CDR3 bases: TGTGCCACCAGTGACGGAGGACTAGCCGGTGAGACCCAGTACTTC. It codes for CATSDGGLAGETQYF.

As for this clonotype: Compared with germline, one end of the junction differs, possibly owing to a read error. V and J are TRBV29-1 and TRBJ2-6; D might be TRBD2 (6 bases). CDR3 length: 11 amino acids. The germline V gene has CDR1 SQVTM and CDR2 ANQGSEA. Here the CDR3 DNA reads TGCAGCGTTGGGGGGGACAACGTCCTGACTTTC. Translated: CSVGGDNVLTF.

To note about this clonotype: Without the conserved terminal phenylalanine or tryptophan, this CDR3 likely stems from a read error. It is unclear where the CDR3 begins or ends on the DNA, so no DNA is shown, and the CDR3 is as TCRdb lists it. The CDR3 reads CATQLGLDT. The genes are TRBV19 and TRBJ2-6; the table's D call TRBD1 went unverified against the DNA. The CDR3 sequence runs 9 residues, both termini included. Germline assignment: CDR1 LNHDA and CDR2 SQIVND (reference sequence).

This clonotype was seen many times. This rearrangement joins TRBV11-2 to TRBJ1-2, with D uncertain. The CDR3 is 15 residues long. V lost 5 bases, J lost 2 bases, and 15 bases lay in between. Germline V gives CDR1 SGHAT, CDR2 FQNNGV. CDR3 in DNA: TGTGCCAGCAGCCCTCTCCGCGGACGGAACTATGGCTACACCTTC. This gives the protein CASSPLRGRNYGYTF.

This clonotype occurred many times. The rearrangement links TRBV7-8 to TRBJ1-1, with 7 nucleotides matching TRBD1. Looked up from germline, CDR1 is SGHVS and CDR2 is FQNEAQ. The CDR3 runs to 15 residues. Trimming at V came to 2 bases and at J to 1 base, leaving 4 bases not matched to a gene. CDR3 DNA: TGTGCCAGCAGCTTAAGGACAGGATGGAACACTGAAGCTTTCTTT. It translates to CASSLRTGWNTEAFF.

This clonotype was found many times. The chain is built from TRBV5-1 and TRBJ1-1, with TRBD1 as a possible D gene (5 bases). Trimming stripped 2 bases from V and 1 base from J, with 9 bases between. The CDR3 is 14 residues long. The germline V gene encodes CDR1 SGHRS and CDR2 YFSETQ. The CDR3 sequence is CASSLSGTNTEAFF. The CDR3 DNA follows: TGCGCCAGCAGCTTATCCGGGACGAACACTGAAGCTTTCTTT. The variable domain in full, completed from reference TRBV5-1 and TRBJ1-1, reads KAGVTQTPRYLIKTRGQQVTLSCSPISGHRSVSWYQQTPGQGLQFLFEYFSETQRNKGNFPGRFSGRQFSNSRSEMNVSTLELGDSALYLCASSLSGTNTEAFFGQGTRLTVV.

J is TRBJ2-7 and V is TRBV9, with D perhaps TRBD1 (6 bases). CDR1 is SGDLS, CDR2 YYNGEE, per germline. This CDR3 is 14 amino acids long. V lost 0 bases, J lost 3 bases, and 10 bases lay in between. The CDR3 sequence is CASSVGEQGYEQYF. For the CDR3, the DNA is TGTGCCAGCAGCGTAGGGGAACAGGGCTACGAGCAGTACTTC.

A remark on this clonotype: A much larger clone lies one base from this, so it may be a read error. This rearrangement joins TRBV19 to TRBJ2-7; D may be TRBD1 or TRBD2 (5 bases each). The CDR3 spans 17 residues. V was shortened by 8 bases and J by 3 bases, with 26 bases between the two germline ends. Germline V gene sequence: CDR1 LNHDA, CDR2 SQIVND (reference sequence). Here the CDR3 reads CASRTPPGTPLGYEQYF. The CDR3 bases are TGTGCCAGTCGTACCCCGCCGGGGACCCCCCTGGGCTACGAGCAGTACTTC.

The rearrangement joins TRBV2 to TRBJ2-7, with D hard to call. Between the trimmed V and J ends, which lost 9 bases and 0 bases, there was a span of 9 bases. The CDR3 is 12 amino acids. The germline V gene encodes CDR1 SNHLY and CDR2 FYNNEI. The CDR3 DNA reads TGTGCCAGTTTTATCCACTCCTACGAGCAGTACTTC. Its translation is CASFIHSYEQYF.

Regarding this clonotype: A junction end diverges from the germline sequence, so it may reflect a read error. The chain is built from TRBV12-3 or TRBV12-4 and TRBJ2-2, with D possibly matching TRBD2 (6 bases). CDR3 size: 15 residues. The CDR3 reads CTSSWPGARTGELFF. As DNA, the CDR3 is TGTACCAGCAGTTGGCCGGGAGCAAGGACCGGGGAGCTGTTTTTT.

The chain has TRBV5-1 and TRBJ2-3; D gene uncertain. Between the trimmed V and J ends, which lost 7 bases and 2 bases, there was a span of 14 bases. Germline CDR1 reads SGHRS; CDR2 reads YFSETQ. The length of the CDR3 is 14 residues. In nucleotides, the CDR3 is TGCGCCAGCGGAATTAAGAGCCACACAGATACGCAGTATTTT. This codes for CASGIKSHTDTQYF.

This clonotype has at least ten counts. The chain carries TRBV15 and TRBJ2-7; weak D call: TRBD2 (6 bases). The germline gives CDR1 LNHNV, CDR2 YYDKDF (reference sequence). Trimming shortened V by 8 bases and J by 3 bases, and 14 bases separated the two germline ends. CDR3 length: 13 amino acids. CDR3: CATGREVDYEQYF. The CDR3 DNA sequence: TGTGCCACCGGAAGGGAGGTTGACTACGAGCAGTACTTC. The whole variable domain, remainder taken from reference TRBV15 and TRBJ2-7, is DAMVIQNPRYQVTQFGKPVTLSCSQTLNHNVMYWYQQKSSQAPKLLFHYYDKDFNNEADTPDNFQSRRPNTSFCFLDIRSPGLGDTAMYLCATGREVDYEQYFGPGTRLTVT.

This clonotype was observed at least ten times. The CDR3 DNA sequence: TGTGCCAGCAGTTTTTCGTGGGGGGGAACTGAAGCTTTCTTT. Translated, it gives CASSFSWGGTEAFF. The genes are TRBV12-3 or TRBV12-4 and TRBJ1-1, with TRBD1 as a possible D gene (5 bases). This CDR3 contains 14 residues. Between the trimmed V and J ends, which lost 3 bases and 5 bases, there was a span of 13 bases.

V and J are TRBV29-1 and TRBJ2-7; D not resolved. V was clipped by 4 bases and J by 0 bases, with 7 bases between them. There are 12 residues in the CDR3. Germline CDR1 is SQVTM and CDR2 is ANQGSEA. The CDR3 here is CSVGAHSYEQYF. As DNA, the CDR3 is TGCAGCGTTGGGGCTCACTCCTACGAGCAGTACTTC.

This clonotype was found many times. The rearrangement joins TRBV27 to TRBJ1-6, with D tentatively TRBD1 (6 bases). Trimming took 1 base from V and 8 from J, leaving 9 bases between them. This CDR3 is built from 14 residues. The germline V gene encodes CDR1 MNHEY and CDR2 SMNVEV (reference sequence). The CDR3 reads CASSLLGGHSPLHF. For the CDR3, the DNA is TGTGCCAGCAGTTTATTGGGGGGGCATTCACCCCTCCACTTT.

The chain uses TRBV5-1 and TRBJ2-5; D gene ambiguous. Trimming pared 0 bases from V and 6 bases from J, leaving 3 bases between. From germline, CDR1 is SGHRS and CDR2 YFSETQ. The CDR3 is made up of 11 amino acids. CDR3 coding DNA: TGCGCCAGCAGCTTGGGTCAGACCCAGTACTTC. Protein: CASSLGQTQYF.

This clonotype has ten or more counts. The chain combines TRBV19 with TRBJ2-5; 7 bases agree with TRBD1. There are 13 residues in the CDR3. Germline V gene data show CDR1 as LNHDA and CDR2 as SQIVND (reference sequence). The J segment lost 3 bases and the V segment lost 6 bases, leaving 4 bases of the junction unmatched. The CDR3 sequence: CASRRTGEETQYF. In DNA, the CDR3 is TGTGCCAGTAGGAGGACAGGAGAAGAGACCCAGTACTTC.

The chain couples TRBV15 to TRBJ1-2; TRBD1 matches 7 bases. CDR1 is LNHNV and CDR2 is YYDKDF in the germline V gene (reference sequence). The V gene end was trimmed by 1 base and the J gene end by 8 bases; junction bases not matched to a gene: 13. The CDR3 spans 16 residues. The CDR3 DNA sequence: TGTGCCACCAGCAGAGGGACAGGCCCGTTTAAGTCAGGCTACACCTTC. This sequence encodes CATSRGTGPFKSGYTF.

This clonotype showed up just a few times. CDR3 loop: CASSISRSSGNTIYF. The CDR3 bases are TGTGCCAGTAGTATAAGTAGGAGCTCTGGAAACACCATATATTTT. This chain links TRBV19 with TRBJ1-3; the D is unclear. Trimming took off 2 bases at V and 0 bases at J, with 8 bases between the two ends. CDR3 length equals 15 residues. Germline V gene lookup returns CDR1 LNHDA and CDR2 SQIVND (reference sequence).

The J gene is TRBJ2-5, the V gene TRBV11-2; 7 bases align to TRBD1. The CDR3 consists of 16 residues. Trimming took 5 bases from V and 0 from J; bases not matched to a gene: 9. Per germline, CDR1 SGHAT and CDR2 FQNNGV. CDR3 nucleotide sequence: TGTGCCAGCAGCGAAGGATCGGGACAGCACCAAGAGACCCAGTACTTC. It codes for CASSEGSGQHQETQYF.

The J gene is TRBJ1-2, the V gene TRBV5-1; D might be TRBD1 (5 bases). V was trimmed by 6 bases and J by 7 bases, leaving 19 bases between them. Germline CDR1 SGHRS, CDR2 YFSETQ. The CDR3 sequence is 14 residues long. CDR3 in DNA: TGCGCCAGCAAAGCCGGGACGGGGCAGAGTGGCTACACCTTC. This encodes CASKAGTGQSGYTF.

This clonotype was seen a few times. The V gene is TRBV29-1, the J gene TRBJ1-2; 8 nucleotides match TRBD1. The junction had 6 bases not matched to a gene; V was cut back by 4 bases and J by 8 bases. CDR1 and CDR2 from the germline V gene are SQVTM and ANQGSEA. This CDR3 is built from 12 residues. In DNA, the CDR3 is TGCAGCGTTGGGACAGGGAGTTTCGGCTACACCTTC. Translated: CSVGTGSFGYTF. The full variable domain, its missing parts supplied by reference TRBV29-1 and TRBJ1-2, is SAVISQKPSRDICQRGTSLTIQCQVDSQVTMMFWYRQQPGQSLTLIATANQGSEATYESGFVIDKFPISRPNLTFSTLTVSNMSPEDSSIYLCSVGTGSFGYTFGSGTRLTVV.